Sequencing of this T cell receptor beta chain was carried out in a study of CD8+ T cells in alopecia areata. Study in general: Those treated were given oral tofacitinib at 5 to 10 mg twice daily.

The CDR3 is made up of 16 amino acids. V was trimmed by 5 bases and J by 7 bases, leaving 18 bases between them. Per germline, CDR1 MNHEY and CDR2 SMNVEV (reference sequence). On this clone itself: Its antigen is still unknown.

Study conclusions and caveats: Sequences from scalp samples also cover resident alphabeta T cells of normal skin.

Extracted from the samples, RNA was reverse transcribed into cDNA to serve as the sequencing template. Method: immunoSEQ multiplex PCR; TCRdb's copy keeps in-frame clones and lacks some. The sample has thousands of clones, about 70% seen once. Obtained from alopecia areata patients were lesional scalp punch biopsies along with peripheral blood. The sequence was obtained from a human donor with alopecia areata. This specimen was skin, taken at week 0. This chain joins TRBV27 and TRBJ1-6; possible D gene TRBD1, 6 bases. The chain's CDR3 is CASSPLGGAGNSPLHF. The CDR3 DNA reads as TGTGCCAGCAGTCCACTGGGGGGGGCAGGGAATTCACCCCTCCACTTT.